Listed here are 18 T cell receptor beta chains from one sample, sequenced in a study of identical twins' blood T cells. MiXCR was run by TCRdb on the 5' RACE reads, yielding one entry per CDR3 protein. The sample comprises a few hundred thousand distinct CDR3 sequences, 28% of which are singletons, and about 6.1% rests with the top ten. Sequenced sample: PBMCs. These receptors came from a woman between 18 and 49 years old in good health.

This clonotype was recorded many times. This sequence joins TRBV9 and TRBJ2-7; D is possibly TRBD2 (5 bases). The V gene's germline CDR1 is SGDLS and CDR2 YYNGEE. V shed 1 base and J shed 3 bases, with 11 bases lying between them. The CDR3 totals 14 residues. In DNA form, the CDR3 reads TGTGCCAGCAGCGTATCAAGCGGCCTCTACGAGCAGTACTTC. Translating it yields CASSVSSGLYEQYF.

As for this clonotype: The missing conserved phenylalanine or tryptophan at the end of this CDR3 makes a read error likely. The chain joins TRBV2 to TRBJ2-7; D remains ambiguous. The CDR3 is 10 amino acids. Germline V gene lookup returns CDR1 SNHLY and CDR2 FYNNEI. Trimming cost V 9 bases and J 4 bases, with 7 bases left between them. Here the CDR3 reads CASSEYEQYS. The CDR3 DNA sequence: TGTGCCAGTTCCGAGTACGAGCAGTACTCC.

This clonotype has only a few counts. This CDR3 is CASSSSYTEAFF. The CDR3 DNA reads TGTGCCAGCAGCTCGTCTTACACTGAAGCTTTCTTT. The chain has TRBV7-2 and TRBJ1-1, with D unresolved. CDR1 SGHTA and CDR2 FQGNSA come from the germline V gene. The CDR3 covers 12 residues. V gave up 4 bases and J gave up 3 bases, with 6 bases separating them. Looking up the rest from reference TRBV7-2 and TRBJ1-1 gives the full variable domain: GAGVSQSPSNKVTEKGKDVELRCDPISGHTALYWYRQSLGQGLEFLIYFQGNSAPDKSGLPSDRFSAERTGGSVSTLTIQRTQQEDSAVYLCASSSSYTEAFFGQGTRLTVV.

The sample holds many counts of this clonotype. The genes are TRBV5-1 and TRBJ1-1; no reliable D call. The CDR3 is made up of 13 amino acids. V was clipped by 0 bases and J by 7 bases, with 10 bases between them. The germline gives CDR1 SGHRS, CDR2 YFSETQ. CDR3 in amino acids: CASSLAETLEAFF. DNA for the CDR3: TGCGCCAGCAGCTTGGCCGAGACCCTTGAAGCTTTCTTT.

This clonotype was detected a few times. V gene TRBV6-4 combines with J gene TRBJ2-1, with D possibly being TRBD2 (7 bases). The CDR3 runs 15 residues. The germline V gene has CDR1 MRHNA and CDR2 SNTAGT. V was cut by 1 base and J by 6 bases, with 13 bases left in between. CDR3 protein: CASSDWGGRSNEQFF. The CDR3 nucleotides are TGTGCCAGCAGTGACTGGGGGGGCCGATCCAATGAGCAGTTCTTC.

This CDR3 reads CAISDNYGYTF. CDR3 sequence (DNA): TGTGCCATCAGCGATAACTATGGCTACACCTTC. The gene calls are TRBV10-3 and TRBJ1-2; D not certain. V lost 6 bases, J lost 1 base, and 3 bases lay in between. The CDR3 totals 11 residues. The germline V gene encodes CDR1 ENHRY and CDR2 SYGVKD.

The J gene is TRBJ2-4, the V gene TRBV20-1; D is ambiguous. V was shortened by 6 bases and J by 0 bases, with 12 bases between the two germline ends. CDR3 size: 14 residues. CDR1 and CDR2 (germline): DFQATT, SNEGSKA (reference sequence). CDR3 nucleotide sequence: TGCAGTGCCCCAGAAGTTTTAGCCAAAAACATTCAGTACTTC. It codes for CSAPEVLAKNIQYF.

This clonotype was recorded many times. CDR3 sequence (DNA): TGTGCCAGCAGCTCTCGGACAGCCAATCCTTCACCCCTCCACTTT. Its translation: CASSSRTANPSPLHF. The chain is built from TRBV5-4 and TRBJ1-6, with a possible D match to TRBD1 (6 bases). CDR1 SGHNT and CDR2 YYREEE come from the germline V gene (reference sequence). Trimming stripped 3 bases from V and 9 bases from J, with 16 bases between. The CDR3 consists of 15 residues.

The chain is built from TRBV7-9 and TRBJ1-1; D gene uncertain. Per the germline V gene, CDR1 is SEHNR and CDR2 is FQNEAQ (reference sequence). This CDR3 is 14 amino acids long. V was clipped by 5 bases and J by 7 bases, with 17 bases between them. CDR3 coding DNA: TGTGCCAGCAGCGACCCCCCGTCCGGCGGTGAAGCTTTCTTT. Translated, it gives CASSDPPSGGEAFF.

The rearrangement joins TRBV18 to TRBJ2-7; D remains unclear. CDR1 KGHSH and CDR2 LQKENI come from the germline V gene. This CDR3 is 15 amino acids long. Trimming shortened V by 3 bases and J by 5 bases, and 17 bases separated the two germline ends. CDR3 protein: CASSPTPAFLDEQYF. The CDR3 bases are TGTGCCAGCTCACCGACCCCTGCGTTTCTTGACGAGCAGTACTTC.

The sample holds one count of this clonotype. This may be a read error, as it is one base from a much larger clone. The chain recombines TRBV5-1 with TRBJ1-2, with D uncertain. This CDR3 has 16 residues. In germline, CDR1 is SGHRS, CDR2 YFSETQ. The CDR3 nucleotides read TGCGTCAGCAGCTTGGGAGCCGGAACTGCTAACTATGGCTACACCTTC. Amino acids: CVSSLGAGTANYGYTF.

There are a few counts of this clonotype. V and J are TRBV11-3 and TRBJ1-3; D is unresolved. The CDR3 length is 14 residues. Germline loops: CDR1 SGHNT, CDR2 YENEEA. Trimming removed 5 bases at V and 4 bases at J, with 12 bases between. The CDR3 DNA reads TGTGCCAGCAGCCTTACTTCGGGAGGAAACACCATATATTTT. Encoded protein: CASSLTSGGNTIYF.

CDR3 sequence (DNA): TGCAGTGCCCCTCCCCTGGGGGGAGACACCTTC. Protein product: CSAPPLGGDTF. The chain employs TRBV20-1 and TRBJ1-2; a weak D match, TRBD1 (5 bases). Deletions cut 6 bases from V and 12 bases from J, with 17 bases between. The CDR3 is made up of 11 amino acids. Germline values: CDR1 DFQATT, CDR2 SNEGSKA (reference sequence).

In this sample, this clonotype turned up once. This rearrangement joins TRBV6-2 or TRBV6-3 to TRBJ2-5, with unresolved D. Germline V lookup: CDR1 MNHEY, CDR2 SVGEGT. This CDR3 region has 14 residues. V was cut by 5 bases and J by 1 base, with 11 bases left in between. The CDR3 here is CASSDITLQETQYF. CDR3 nucleotides: TGTGCCAGCAGTGACATCACCCTCCAAGAGACCCAGTACTTC.

This clonotype was recorded many times. V and J are TRBV3-1 and TRBJ2-3; D unresolved. This CDR3 spans 14 amino acids. CDR1 and CDR2 (germline): LGHDT, YNNKEL (reference sequence). Trimming took off 0 bases at V and 2 bases at J, with 6 bases between the two ends. For the CDR3, the DNA is TGTGCCAGCAGCCAAGAGAGCAACACAGATACGCAGTATTTT. Residues: CASSQESNTDTQYF.

This chain joins TRBV11-2 and TRBJ1-1; 8 bases agree with TRBD1. The CDR3 spans 16 residues. The germline CDR1 and CDR2 sequences are SGHAT and FQNNGV. After removal of 5 bases from V and 4 bases from J, the junction contained 12 bases not matched to a gene. The CDR3 spells CASSPGTGSVSTEAFF. The CDR3 DNA sequence: TGTGCCAGCAGCCCAGGGACAGGTTCGGTGAGCACTGAAGCTTTCTTT. Full variable domain (outside the CDR3, taken from reference TRBV11-2 and TRBJ1-1): EAGVAQSPRYKIIEKRQSVAFWCNPISGHATLYWYQQILGQGPKLLIQFQNNGVVDDSQLPKDRFSAERLKGVDSTLKIQPAKLEDSAVYLCASSPGTGSVSTEAFFGQGTRLTVV.

V usage is TRBV18 and J usage is TRBJ1-5; 10 bases fit TRBD1. Trimming at V came to 2 bases and at J to 5 bases, leaving 3 bases not matched to a gene. In germline, CDR1 is KGHSH, CDR2 LQKENI. This CDR3 has 15 amino acids. Here the CDR3 reads CASSPWTGGDQPQHF. CDR3 coding DNA: TGTGCCAGCTCACCATGGACAGGGGGGGATCAGCCCCAGCATTTT.

In this sample, this clonotype turned up a few times. The rearrangement uses TRBV20-1 and TRBJ2-7; D is undetermined. CDR3 length equals 15 residues. V lost 3 bases and J 2 bases, leaving 17 bases between the germline ends. CDR1 is DFQATT, CDR2 SNEGSKA, per germline (reference sequence). The CDR3 spells CSASPSLGTTYEQYF. CDR3 in DNA: TGCAGTGCTAGTCCGTCATTGGGCACTACCTACGAGCAGTACTTC.